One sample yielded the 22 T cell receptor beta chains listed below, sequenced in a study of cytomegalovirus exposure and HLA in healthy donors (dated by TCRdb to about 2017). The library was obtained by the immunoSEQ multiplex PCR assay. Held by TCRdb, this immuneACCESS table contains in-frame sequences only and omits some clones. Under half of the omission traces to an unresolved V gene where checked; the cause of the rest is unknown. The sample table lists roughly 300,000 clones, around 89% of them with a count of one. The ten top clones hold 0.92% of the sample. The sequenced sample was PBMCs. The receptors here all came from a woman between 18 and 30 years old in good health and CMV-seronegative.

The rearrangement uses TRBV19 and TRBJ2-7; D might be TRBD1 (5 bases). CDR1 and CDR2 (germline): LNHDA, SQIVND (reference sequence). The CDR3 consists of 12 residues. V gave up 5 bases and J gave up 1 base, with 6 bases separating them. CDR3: CASSSGSYEQYF. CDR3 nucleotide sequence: TGTGCCAGTAGTTCAGGGTCCTACGAGCAGTACTTC. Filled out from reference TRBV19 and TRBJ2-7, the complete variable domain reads DGGITQSPKYLFRKEGQNVTLSCEQNLNHDAMYWYRQDPGQGLRLIYYSQIVNDFQKGDIAEGYSVSREKKESFPLTVTSAQKNPTAFYLCASSSGSYEQYFGPGTRLTVT.

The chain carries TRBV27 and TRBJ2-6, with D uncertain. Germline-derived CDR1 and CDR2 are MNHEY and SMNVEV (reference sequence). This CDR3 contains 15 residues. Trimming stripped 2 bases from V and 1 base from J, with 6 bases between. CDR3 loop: CASSLILSGANVLTF. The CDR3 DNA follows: TGTGCCAGCAGTTTAATCCTATCTGGGGCCAACGTCCTGACTTTC.

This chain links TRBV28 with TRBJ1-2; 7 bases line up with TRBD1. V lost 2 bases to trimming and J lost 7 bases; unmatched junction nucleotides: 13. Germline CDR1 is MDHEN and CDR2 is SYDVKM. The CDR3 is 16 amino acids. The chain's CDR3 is CASSLRLRGRVSGYTF. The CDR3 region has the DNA TGTGCCAGCAGTTTACGTCTGAGGGGGCGCGTTTCTGGCTACACCTTC.

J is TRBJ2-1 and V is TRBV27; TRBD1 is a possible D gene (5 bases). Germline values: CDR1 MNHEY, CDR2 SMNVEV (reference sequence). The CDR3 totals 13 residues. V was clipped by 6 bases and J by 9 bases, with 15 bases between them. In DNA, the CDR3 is TGTGCCAGCAGCTTACGAAGACAGACTGAGCAGTTCTTC. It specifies CASSLRRQTEQFF.

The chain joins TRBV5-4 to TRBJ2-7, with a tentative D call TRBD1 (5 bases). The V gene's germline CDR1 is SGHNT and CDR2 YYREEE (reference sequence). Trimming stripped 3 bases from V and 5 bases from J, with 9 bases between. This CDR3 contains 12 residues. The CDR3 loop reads CASSSLGDEQYF. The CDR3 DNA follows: TGTGCCAGCAGCTCATTAGGGGACGAGCAGTACTTC. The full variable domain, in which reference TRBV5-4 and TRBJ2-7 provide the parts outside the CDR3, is ETGVTQSPTHLIKTRGQQVTLRCSSQSGHNTVSWYQQALGQGPQFIFQYYREEENGRGNFPPRFSGLQFPNYSSELNVNALELDDSALYLCASSSLGDEQYFGPGTRLTVT.

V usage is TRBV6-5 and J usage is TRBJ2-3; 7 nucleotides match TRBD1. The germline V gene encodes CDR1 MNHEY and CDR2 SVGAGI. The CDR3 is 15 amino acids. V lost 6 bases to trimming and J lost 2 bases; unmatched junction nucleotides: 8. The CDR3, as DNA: TGTGCCAGCAGGATTAAGGGACAGTTCACAGATACGCAGTATTTT. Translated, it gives CASRIKGQFTDTQYF.

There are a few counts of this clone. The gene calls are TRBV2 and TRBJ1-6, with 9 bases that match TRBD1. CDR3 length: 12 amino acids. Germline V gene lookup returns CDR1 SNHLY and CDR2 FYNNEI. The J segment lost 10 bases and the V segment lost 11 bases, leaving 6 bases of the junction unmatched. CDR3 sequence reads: CAGETGGSPLHF. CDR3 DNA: TGTGCCGGTGAGACAGGGGGATCACCCCTCCACTTT.

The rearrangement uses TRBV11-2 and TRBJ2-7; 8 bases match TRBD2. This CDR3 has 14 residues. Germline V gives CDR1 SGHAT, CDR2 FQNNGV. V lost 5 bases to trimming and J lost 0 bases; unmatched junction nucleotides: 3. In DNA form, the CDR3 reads TGTGCCAGCAGCCGCGGGACTAGCTCCTACGAGCAGTACTTC. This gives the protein CASSRGTSSYEQYF.

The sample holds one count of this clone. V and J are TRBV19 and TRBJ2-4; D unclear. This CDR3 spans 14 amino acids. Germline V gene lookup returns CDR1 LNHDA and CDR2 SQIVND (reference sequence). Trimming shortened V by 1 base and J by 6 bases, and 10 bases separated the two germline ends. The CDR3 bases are TGTGCCAGTAGTATAGTGATGCCCGGAAACATTCAGTACTTC. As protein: CASSIVMPGNIQYF. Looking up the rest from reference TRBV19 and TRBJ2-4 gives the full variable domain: DGGITQSPKYLFRKEGQNVTLSCEQNLNHDAMYWYRQDPGQGLRLIYYSQIVNDFQKGDIAEGYSVSREKKESFPLTVTSAQKNPTAFYLCASSIVMPGNIQYFGAGTRLSVL.

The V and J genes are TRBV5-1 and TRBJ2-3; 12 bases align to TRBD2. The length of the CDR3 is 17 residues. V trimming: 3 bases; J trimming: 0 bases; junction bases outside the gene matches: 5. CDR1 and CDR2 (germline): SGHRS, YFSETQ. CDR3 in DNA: TGCGCCAGCAGCTACGCCGGGACTAGCGGGAGCACAGATACGCAGTATTTT. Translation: CASSYAGTSGSTDTQYF.

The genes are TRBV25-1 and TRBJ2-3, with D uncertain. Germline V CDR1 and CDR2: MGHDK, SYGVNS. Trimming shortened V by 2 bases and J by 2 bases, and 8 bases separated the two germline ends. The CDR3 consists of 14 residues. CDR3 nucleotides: TGTGCCAGCAGTGAAGTCTACCTCACAGATACGCAGTATTTT. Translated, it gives CASSEVYLTDTQYF.

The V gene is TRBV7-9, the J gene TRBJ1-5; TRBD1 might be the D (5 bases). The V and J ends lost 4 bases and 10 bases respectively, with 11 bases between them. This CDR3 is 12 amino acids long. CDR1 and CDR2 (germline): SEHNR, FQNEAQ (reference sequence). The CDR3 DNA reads TGTGCCAGCAGCTCGGGGGGGACTCCCCAGCATTTT. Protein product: CASSSGGTPQHF.

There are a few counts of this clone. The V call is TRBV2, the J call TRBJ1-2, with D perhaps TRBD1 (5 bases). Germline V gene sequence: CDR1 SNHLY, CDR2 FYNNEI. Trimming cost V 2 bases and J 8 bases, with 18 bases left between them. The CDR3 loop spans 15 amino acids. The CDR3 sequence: CASSESPRQRTGYTF. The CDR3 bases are TGTGCCAGCAGTGAAAGTCCCAGACAGCGTACCGGCTACACCTTC. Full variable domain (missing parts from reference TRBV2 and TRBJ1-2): EPEVTQTPSHQVTQMGQEVILRCVPISNHLYFYWYRQILGQKVEFLVSFYNNEISEKSEIFDDQFSVERPDGSNFTLKIRSTKLEDSAMYFCASSESPRQRTGYTFGSGTRLTVV.

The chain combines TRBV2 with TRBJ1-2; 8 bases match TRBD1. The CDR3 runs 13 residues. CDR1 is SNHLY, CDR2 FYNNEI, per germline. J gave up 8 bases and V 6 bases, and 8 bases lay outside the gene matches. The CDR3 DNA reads TGTGCCAGCAGAGGACAGGGCCTGAAAGGCTACACCTTC. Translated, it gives CASRGQGLKGYTF.

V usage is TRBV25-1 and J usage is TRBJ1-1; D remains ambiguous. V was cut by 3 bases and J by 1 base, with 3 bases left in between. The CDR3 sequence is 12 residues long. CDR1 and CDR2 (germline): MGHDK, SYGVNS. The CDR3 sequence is CASSDWNTEAFF. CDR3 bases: TGTGCCAGCAGTGACTGGAACACTGAAGCTTTCTTT. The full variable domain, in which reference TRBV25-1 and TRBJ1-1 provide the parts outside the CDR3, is EADIYQTPRYLVIGTGKKITLECSQTMGHDKMYWYQQDPGMELHLIHYSYGVNSTEKGDLSSESTVSRIRTEHFPLTLESARPSHTSQYLCASSDWNTEAFFGQGTRLTVV.

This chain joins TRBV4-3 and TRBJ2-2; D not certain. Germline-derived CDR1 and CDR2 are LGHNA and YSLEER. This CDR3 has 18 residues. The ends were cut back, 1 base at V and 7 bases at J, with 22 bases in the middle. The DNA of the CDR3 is TGCGCCAGCAGCCAAGTTTTGATTCCCTCGGTTCGAAACGGGGAGCTGTTTTTT. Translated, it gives CASSQVLIPSVRNGELFF.

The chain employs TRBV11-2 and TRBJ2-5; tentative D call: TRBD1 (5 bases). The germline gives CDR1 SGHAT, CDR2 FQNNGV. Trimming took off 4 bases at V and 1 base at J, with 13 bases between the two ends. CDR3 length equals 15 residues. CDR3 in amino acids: CASSSLAGIQETQYF. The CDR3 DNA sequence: TGTGCCAGCAGCTCCTTGGCAGGGATCCAAGAGACCCAGTACTTC.

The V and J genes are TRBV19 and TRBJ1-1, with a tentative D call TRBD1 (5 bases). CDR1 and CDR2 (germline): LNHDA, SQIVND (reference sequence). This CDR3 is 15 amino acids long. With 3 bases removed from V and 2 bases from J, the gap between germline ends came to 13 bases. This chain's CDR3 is CASSMQGTGNTEAFF. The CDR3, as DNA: TGTGCCAGTAGTATGCAGGGTACGGGTAACACTGAAGCTTTCTTT.

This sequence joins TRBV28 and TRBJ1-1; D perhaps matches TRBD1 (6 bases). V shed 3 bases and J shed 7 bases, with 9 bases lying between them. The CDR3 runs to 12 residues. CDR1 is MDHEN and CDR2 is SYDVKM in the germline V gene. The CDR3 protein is CASSFIRGEAFF. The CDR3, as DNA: TGTGCCAGCAGTTTTATCAGGGGTGAAGCTTTCTTT.

The DNA of the CDR3 is TGTGCCAGCAGTTTTCGGGGTGAGAGCTCTGGAAACACCATATATTTT. Its protein product is CASSFRGESSGNTIYF. The genes are TRBV28 and TRBJ1-3; D remains ambiguous. Germline lookup yields CDR1 MDHEN and CDR2 SYDVKM. This CDR3 has 16 amino acids. V gave up 3 bases and J gave up 0 bases, with 12 bases separating them.

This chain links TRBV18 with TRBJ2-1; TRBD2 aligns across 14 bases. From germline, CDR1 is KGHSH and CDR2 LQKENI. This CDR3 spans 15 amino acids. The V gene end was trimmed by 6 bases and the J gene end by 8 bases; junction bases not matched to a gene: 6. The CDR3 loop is CASSRLAGGYDEQFF. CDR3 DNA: TGTGCCAGCTCCAGACTAGCGGGAGGGTATGATGAGCAGTTCTTC.

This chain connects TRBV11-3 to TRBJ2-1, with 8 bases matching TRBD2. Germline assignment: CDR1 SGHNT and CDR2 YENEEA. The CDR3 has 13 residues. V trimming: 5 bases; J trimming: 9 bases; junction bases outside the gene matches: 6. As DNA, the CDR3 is TGTGCCAGCAGCCCCACTAGCGGTGGTGAGCAGTTCTTC. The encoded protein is CASSPTSGGEQFF. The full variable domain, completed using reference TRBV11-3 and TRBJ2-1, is EAGVVQSPRYKIIEKKQPVAFWCNPISGHNTLYWYLQNLGQGPELLIRYENEEAVDDSQLPKDRFSAERLKGVDSTLKIQPAELGDSAVYLCASSPTSGGEQFFGPGTRLTVL.